The 8 T cell receptor beta chains given below trace back to one sample, sequenced in a study of siplizumab effects on memory and regulatory T cells. Sequenced by immunoSEQ multiplex PCR; TCRdb stores in-frame clones only, minus some. The data hold 85,000 to 130,000 clones, with approximately 91% observed a single time. The specimen was CD4+ T cells sorted from blood. Receptors were obtained from a human donor in good health. Some clones in this sample may be carry-over from other donors' samples.

DNA for the CDR3: TGTGCCAGCAGCTTAGCCGGCGAGCAGTACTTC. Its translation is CASSLAGEQYF. J is TRBJ2-5 and V is TRBV7-2; D is undetermined. The last part of the DNA fits TRBJ2-7 better; the J call may be wrong. The CDR3 totals 11 residues. Germline lookup yields CDR1 SGHTA and CDR2 FQGNSA.

The gene calls are TRBV6-5 and TRBJ2-7; 9 bases are a match to TRBD1. J gave up 4 bases and V 2 bases, and 9 bases lay outside the gene matches. Germline CDR1 is MNHEY and CDR2 is SVGAGI. CDR3 length: 16 amino acids. This CDR3 reads CASSYTQQGARYEQYF. The CDR3 DNA sequence: TGTGCCAGCAGTTACACCCAACAGGGGGCGCGATACGAGCAGTACTTC.

The chain carries TRBV5-8 and TRBJ1-1, with a weak D call TRBD1 (5 bases). CDR1 and CDR2 from the germline V gene are SGHTS and YDEGEE. Trimming cost V 4 bases and J 0 bases, with 13 bases left between them. The CDR3 length is 15 residues. CDR3 region: CASSGSGKVNTEAFF. In DNA form, the CDR3 reads TGTGCCAGCAGCGGCTCAGGGAAGGTGAACACTGAAGCTTTCTTT.

The chain recombines TRBV6-5 with TRBJ2-7; the match to TRBD1 covers 10 bases. CDR1 and CDR2 (germline): MNHEY, SVGAGI. V lost 2 bases, J lost 2 bases, and 3 bases stayed unmatched. The CDR3 covers 15 residues. This CDR3 is CASSYKDRGPYEQYF. In DNA form, the CDR3 reads TGTGCCAGCAGTTACAAAGACAGGGGGCCCTACGAGCAGTACTTC.

Note on this clone: Different DNA sequences within this sample yield the same CDR3. The chain is built from TRBV5-1 and TRBJ2-3, with a possible D match to TRBD2 (5 bases). The CDR3 has 14 residues. Deletions cut 4 bases from V and 5 bases from J, with 14 bases between. Germline V gene data show CDR1 as SGHRS and CDR2 as YFSETQ. This CDR3 reads CASSPDRGRDTQYF. The CDR3 bases are TGCGCCAGCAGCCCGGACCGAGGGAGAGATACGCAGTATTTT.

The genes are TRBV5-8 and TRBJ1-2; D is unclear. The CDR3 runs to 15 residues. Germline loops: CDR1 SGHTS, CDR2 YDEGEE. V lost 6 bases and J lost 3, with 18 bases in between. This CDR3 reads CASTRSITNHYGYTF. Here the CDR3 DNA reads TGTGCCAGCACCCGCTCTATCACAAATCACTATGGCTACACCTTC.

The chain combines TRBV6-1 with TRBJ2-7; 8 bases are shared with TRBD1. The CDR3 sequence is 15 residues long. V trimming: 6 bases; J trimming: 4 bases; junction bases outside the gene matches: 11. The germline CDR1 and CDR2 sequences are MNHNS and SASEGT. CDR3 protein: CASSRTGTGAYEQYF. CDR3 DNA: TGTGCCAGCAGCCGGACTGGGACAGGAGCTTACGAGCAGTACTTC.

Comment on this clone: One end of the junction varies from germline; a read error may be responsible. The chain couples TRBV7-7 to TRBJ2-7; D not certain. The CDR3 loop spans 14 amino acids. Germline values: CDR1 SSHAT, CDR2 FNYEAQ (reference sequence). The DNA for the CDR3 is TGTGCTAGCAGCTCTTCTAGAGATTCCTACGAGCAGTACTTC. Translated: CASSSSRDSYEQYF.